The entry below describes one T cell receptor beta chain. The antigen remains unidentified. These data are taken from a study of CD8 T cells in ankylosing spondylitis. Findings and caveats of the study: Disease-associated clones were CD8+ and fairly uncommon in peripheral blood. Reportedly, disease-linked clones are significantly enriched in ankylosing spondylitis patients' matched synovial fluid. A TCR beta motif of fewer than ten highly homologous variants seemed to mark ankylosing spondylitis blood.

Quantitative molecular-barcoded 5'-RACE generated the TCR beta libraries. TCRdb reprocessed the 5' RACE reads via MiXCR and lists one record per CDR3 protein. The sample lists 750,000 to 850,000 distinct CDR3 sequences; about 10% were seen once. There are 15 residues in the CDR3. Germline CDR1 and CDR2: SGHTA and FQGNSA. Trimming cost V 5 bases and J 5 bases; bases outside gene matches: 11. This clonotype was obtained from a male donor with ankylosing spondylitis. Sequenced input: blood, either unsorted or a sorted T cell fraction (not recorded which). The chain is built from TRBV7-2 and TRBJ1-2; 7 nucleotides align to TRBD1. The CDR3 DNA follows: TGTGCCAGCAGCCCCCCGGCCGGGACAGAGTATGGCTACACCTTC. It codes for CASSPPAGTEYGYTF. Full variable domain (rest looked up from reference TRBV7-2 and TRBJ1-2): GAGVSQSPSNKVTEKGKDVELRCDPISGHTALYWYRQSLGQGLEFLIYFQGNSAPDKSGLPSDRFSAERTGGSVSTLTIQRTQQEDSAVYLCASSPPAGTEYGYTFGSGTRLTVV.